Listed below are T cell receptor beta chains from one sample, sequenced in a study of spatial heterogeneity in lung cancer. TCRdb itself ran the 5' RACE reads through MiXCR, one entry per CDR3 protein. The sample lists about 80,000 distinct CDR3 sequences, roughly a fifth occurring once. The starting material was PBMCs, obtained at surgery. Every receptor here comes from a male donor with early-stage non-small cell lung cancer. The CDR3 runs from the conserved cysteine through the conserved F or W. D genes are given only for firm matches. Where a row states a size, it is once, few, many or the class of an expanded clone; other rows omit it.

J: TRBJ2-1; size: NA; D: NA; V: TRBV19; CDR3: CASSRTGVGYNEQFF; DNA: TGTGCCAGTAGTCGAACGGGAGTTGGTTACAATGAGCAGTTCTTC
J: TRBJ1-1; size: many; D: NA; V: TRBV9; CDR3: CASSAHGQMNTEAFF; DNA: TGTGCCAGCAGCGCCCATGGACAGATGAACACTGAAGCTTTCTTT
J: TRBJ2-7; size: NA; D: TRBD2; V: TRBV27; CDR3: CASRTGLAESSYEQYF; DNA: TGTGCCAGCAGGACCGGACTAGCGGAGAGCTCCTACGAGCAGTACTTC
J: TRBJ1-2; size: NA; D: NA; V: TRBV29-1; CDR3: CSVVGQGNGYTF; DNA: TGCAGCGTTGTCGGGCAGGGGAATGGCTACACCTTC
J: TRBJ1-1; size: NA; D: NA; V: TRBV5-1; CDR3: CASSLYRVDTEAFF; DNA: TGCGCCAGCAGCTTATACAGGGTTGACACTGAAGCTTTCTTT
J: TRBJ2-1; size: few; D: TRBD2; V: TRBV20-1; CDR3: CSAITGGLNNEQFF; DNA: TGCAGTGCAATCACGGGGGGGTTAAACAATGAGCAGTTCTTC
J: TRBJ2-3; size: many; D: TRBD1; V: TRBV10-3; CDR3: CAISDPYIGQGEDTQYF; DNA: TGTGCCATCAGTGACCCCTACATTGGACAGGGGGAAGATACGCAGTATTTT
J: TRBJ2-7; size: few; D: TRBD1; V: TRBV28; CDR3: CASSPHGQGGIWSYEQYF; DNA: TGTGCCAGCAGTCCACACGGACAGGGTGGAATTTGGTCCTACGAGCAGTACTTC
J: TRBJ2-7; size: many; D: NA; V: TRBV5-1; CDR3: CASTPEFGLSYEQYF; DNA: TGCGCCAGCACCCCCGAGTTTGGGTTAAGCTACGAGCAGTACTTC
J: TRBJ2-3; size: NA; D: TRBD2; V: TRBV3-1; CDR3: CASSQDMLGGRVTDTQYF; DNA: TGTGCCAGCAGCCAAGATATGCTCGGGGGGAGGGTCACAGATACGCAGTATTTT
J: TRBJ2-7; size: few; D: NA; V: TRBV9; CDR3: CASSVGPGYEQYF; DNA: TGTGCCAGCAGCGTAGGACCCGGCTACGAGCAGTACTTC
J: TRBJ2-1; size: few; D: TRBD2; V: TRBV6-6; CDR3: CASSYPPGLAGEEQFF; DNA: TGTGCCAGCAGTTACCCCCCCGGACTAGCGGGGGAAGAGCAGTTCTTC
J: TRBJ2-5; size: few; D: TRBD1; V: TRBV6-6; CDR3: CASRSGGAETQYF; DNA: TGTGCCAGCAGATCAGGGGGCGCAGAGACCCAGTACTTC